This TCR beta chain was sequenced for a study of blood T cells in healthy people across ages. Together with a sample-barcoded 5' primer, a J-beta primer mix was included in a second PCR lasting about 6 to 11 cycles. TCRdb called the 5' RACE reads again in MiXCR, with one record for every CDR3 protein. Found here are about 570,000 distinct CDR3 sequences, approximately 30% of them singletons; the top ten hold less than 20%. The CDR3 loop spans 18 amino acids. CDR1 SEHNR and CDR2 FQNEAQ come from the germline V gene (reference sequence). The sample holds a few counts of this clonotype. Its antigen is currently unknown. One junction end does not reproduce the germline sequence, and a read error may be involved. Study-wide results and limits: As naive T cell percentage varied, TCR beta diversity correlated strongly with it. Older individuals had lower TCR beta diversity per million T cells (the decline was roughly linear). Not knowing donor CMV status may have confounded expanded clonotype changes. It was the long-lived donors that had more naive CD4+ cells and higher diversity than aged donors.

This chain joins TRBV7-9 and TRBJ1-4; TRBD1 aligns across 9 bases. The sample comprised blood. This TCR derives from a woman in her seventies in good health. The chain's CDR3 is CASNLVQGALRTNEKLFF. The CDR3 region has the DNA TGTGCCAGCAACTTAGTACAGGGGGCTTTGAGGACTAATGAAAAACTGTTTTTT. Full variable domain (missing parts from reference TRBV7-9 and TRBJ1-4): DTGVSQNPRHKITKRGQNVTFRCDPISEHNRLYWYRQTLGQGPEFLTYFQNEAQLEKSRLLSDRFSAERPKGSFSTLEIQRTEQGDSAMYLCASNLVQGALRTNEKLFFGSGTQLSVL.